The rows below give T cell receptor beta chains drawn from one sample of a study of blood T cell repertoires in COVID-19. Repertoires were generated with immunoSEQ multiplex PCR, while TCRdb's copy carries only in-frame clones and drops some. This sample has 130,000 to 150,000 clones, with 80% to 90% found just once. The sequenced sample consisted of peripheral blood. The receptors here all came from a man between 60 and 75 years old with active or convalescent COVID-19. The CDR3 runs from the conserved cysteine through the conserved F or W. A D gene is named only where the DNA matches it firmly. Size is stated for part of the rows, as once, few or many counts, or as a class when the clone is expanded.

clone_size	d_call	j_call	v_call	cdr3_aa	cdr3_nt
-	TRBD1	TRBJ2-6	TRBV2	CASSAGTGRSGANVLTF	TGTGCCAGCAGCGCCGGGACAGGGCGCTCTGGGGCCAACGTCCTGACTTTC
-	TRBD1	TRBJ2-5	TRBV27	CASSRRVRTGERLETQYF	TGTGCCAGCAGCCGGAGGGTTAGGACAGGGGAAAGGTTGGAGACCCAGTACTTC
-	TRBD2	TRBJ2-5	TRBV10-1	CASSESGGQETQYF	TGCGCCAGCAGTGAGTCGGGGGGGCAAGAGACCCAGTACTTC
once	TRBD1	TRBJ2-7	TRBV19	CASSLQAGGRYEQYF	TGTGCCAGTAGCCTCCAGGCAGGGGGCAGGTACGAGCAGTACTTC
many	TRBD1	TRBJ1-5	TRBV2	CASSGTRGIHQPQHF	TGTGCCAGCAGTGGCACCAGGGGGATCCATCAGCCCCAGCATTTT
-	-	TRBJ1-2	TRBV7-9	CASSFSLSGYGYTF	TGTGCCAGCAGCTTCAGTCTGAGCGGCTATGGCTACACCTTC
-	-	TRBJ2-1	TRBV9	CASSPGGRSYNEQFF	TGTGCCAGCAGCCCGGGGGGCCGCTCCTACAATGAGCAGTTCTTC
-	-	TRBJ1-2	TRBV7-9	CASSPLGTRVGHGYTF	TGTGCCAGCAGCCCATTAGGGACAAGGGTCGGTCATGGCTACACCTTC
-	TRBD2	TRBJ2-5	TRBV7-2	CASSLAFRASEGRVQYF	TGTGCCAGCAGCTTAGCGTTTAGGGCTAGTGAAGGGAGGGTCCAGTACTTC
once	TRBD1	TRBJ1-1	TRBV18	CASSHTDRGAEAFF	TGTGCCAGCTCACACACAGACAGGGGGGCTGAAGCTTTCTTT
-	TRBD1	TRBJ1-2	TRBV4-1	CASSQRARQGVNYGYTF	TGCGCCAGCAGCCAAAGGGCCCGACAGGGGGTTAACTATGGCTACACCTTC
-	-	TRBJ1-3	TRBV6-5	CASSYTRRGSGNTIYF	TGTGCCAGCAGTTACACAAGACGGGGCTCTGGAAACACCATATATTTT
few	TRBD1	TRBJ1-4	TRBV27	CASSLRPGTGSFDNEKLFF	TGTGCCAGCAGTTTACGTCCCGGGACAGGGTCCTTCGATAATGAAAAACTGTTTTTT
-	TRBD2	TRBJ2-1	TRBV7-8	CASSDSGRGVGNEQFF	TGTGCCAGCAGCGATAGCGGGAGGGGGGTCGGGAATGAGCAGTTCTTC
-	-	TRBJ2-5	TRBV5-1	CASSLAPGAGKQETQYF	TGCGCCAGCAGCTTGGCGCCCGGGGCGGGAAAGCAAGAGACCCAGTACTTC
-	-	TRBJ2-1	TRBV15	CATSRGDGALRGNEQFF	TGTGCCACCAGCAGAGGGGATGGGGCCCTAAGGGGCAATGAGCAGTTCTTC
once	TRBD2	TRBJ2-1	TRBV5-6	CASSSPASSGGSYNEQFF	TGTGCCAGCAGCTCCCCCGCCTCTAGCGGGGGGTCCTACAATGAGCAGTTCTTC
-	TRBD2	TRBJ2-5	TRBV6-5	CASNLAGGLQETQYF	TGTGCCAGCAATTTGGCGGGGGGGCTCCAAGAGACCCAGTACTTC
few	TRBD1	TRBJ1-3	TRBV9	CASSPRQGGNTIYF	TGTGCCAGCAGCCCTAGACAGGGGGGGAACACCATATATTTT
once	-	TRBJ2-4	TRBV6-1	CASSEAQGLAKNIQYF	TGTGCCAGCAGTGAAGCGCAGGGGTTAGCCAAAAACATTCAGTACTTC
-	TRBD1	TRBJ2-7	TRBV11-3	CASSLVAGGYSYEQYF	TGTGCCAGCAGCTTAGTTGCAGGGGGATATTCCTACGAGCAGTACTTC
-	TRBD1	TRBJ1-1	TRBV13	CASSMTQGGSTEAFF	TGTGCCAGCAGTATGACACAGGGGGGTTCCACTGAAGCTTTCTTT
-	TRBD2	TRBJ2-2	TRBV3-1/TRBV3-2	CASSYTSGRAGELFF	TGTGCCAGCAGCTACACTAGCGGGAGGGCCGGGGAGCTGTTTTTT
-	TRBD2	TRBJ2-3	TRBV7-2	CASSDLRTSGSSDTQYF	TGTGCCAGCAGCGACCTGAGGACTAGCGGGAGTTCGGATACGCAGTATTTT
-	TRBD1	TRBJ2-7	TRBV5-1	CASSTYGTDVYEQYF	TGCGCCAGCAGCACTTACGGGACAGATGTTTACGAGCAGTACTTC
-	TRBD1	TRBJ2-1	TRBV6-5	CASWDRGLNEQFF	TGTGCCAGCTGGGACAGGGGGTTGAATGAGCAGTTCTTC
-	TRBD1	TRBJ2-4	TRBV5-1	CASSLGQGAKNIQYF	TGCGCCAGCAGCTTGGGACAGGGGGCCAAAAACATTCAGTACTTC
-	-	TRBJ1-1	TRBV18	CASSQGLDTEAFF	TGTGCCAGCTCCCAGGGTCTCGACACTGAAGCTTTCTTT
-	TRBD1	TRBJ2-2	TRBV5-5	CASSAGQGNTGELFF	TGTGCCAGCAGCGCGGGACAGGGGAACACCGGGGAGCTGTTTTTT
-	-	TRBJ2-2	TRBV29-1	CSVETGWAGELFF	TGCAGCGTTGAGACAGGTTGGGCCGGGGAGCTGTTTTTT
-	TRBD2	TRBJ2-7	TRBV7-6	CASSLRGTSGTYEQYF	TGTGCCAGCAGCTTGAGGGGGACTAGCGGGACCTACGAGCAGTACTTC
-	TRBD1	TRBJ1-5	TRBV7-9	CASSSDRGYSNQPQHF	TGTGCCAGCAGCTCGGACAGGGGATATAGCAATCAGCCCCAGCATTTT
-	TRBD1	TRBJ2-7	TRBV7-6	CASSLVSGQGWDEQYF	TGTGCCAGCAGCTTAGTTTCGGGACAGGGGTGGGACGAGCAGTACTTC
-	-	TRBJ1-1	TRBV10-1	CASSDSRAGDTEAFF	TGCGCCAGCAGTGATTCCAGAGCAGGGGACACTGAAGCTTTCTTT
-	-	TRBJ1-3	TRBV4-3	CASSLEFGSSGNTIYF	TGCGCCAGCAGTCTTGAGTTCGGGAGCTCTGGAAACACCATATATTTT
-	-	TRBJ1-2	TRBV7-2	CASSSEGEARWYGYTF	TGTGCCAGCAGCTCAGAGGGGGAAGCCCGATGGTATGGCTACACCTTC
-	-	TRBJ2-2	TRBV3-1/TRBV3-2	CASSQDQMLRITGELFF	TGTGCCAGCAGCCAAGATCAGATGCTGAGGATCACCGGGGAGCTGTTTTTT
-	-	TRBJ2-1	TRBV19	CASRKTDSYNEQFF	TGTGCCAGTAGGAAAACCGACAGCTACAATGAGCAGTTCTTC
-	-	TRBJ2-2	TRBV5-1	CASSSGIANTGELFF	TGCGCCAGCAGCTCGGGGATCGCGAACACCGGGGAGCTGTTTTTT
-	TRBD2	TRBJ2-1	TRBV7-2	CASSLGTRITYNEQFF	TGTGCCAGCAGCTTAGGGACTAGGATAACCTACAATGAGCAGTTCTTC
once	TRBD1	TRBJ2-7	TRBV2	CASLAPDRGFTYEQYF	TGTGCCAGCCTGGCACCCGACAGGGGATTTACCTACGAGCAGTACTTC
once	-	TRBJ2-3	TRBV7-6	CASSLSTAGADTQYF	TGTGCCAGCAGCTTAAGCACCGCGGGCGCCGATACGCAGTATTTT
-	TRBD1	TRBJ1-4	TRBV5-5	CASSQPTGVAEKLFF	TGTGCCAGCAGCCAACCGACAGGGGTTGCCGAAAAACTGTTTTTT
-	-	TRBJ1-1	TRBV12-3/TRBV12-4	CASSLFEAEAFF	TGTGCCAGCAGTTTATTTGAGGCAGAAGCTTTCTTT
-	-	TRBJ1-1	TRBV7-7	CASSATANTEAFF	TGTGCTAGCAGCGCGACAGCGAACACTGAAGCTTTCTTT
-	-	TRBJ1-2	TRBV7-2	CASSSDPNYGYTF	TGTGCCAGCAGCAGCGACCCTAACTATGGCTACACCTTC
-	TRBD1	TRBJ1-5	TRBV9	CASSSRDRDQPQHF	TGTGCCAGCAGCTCCCGGGACAGGGATCAGCCCCAGCATTTT
-	-	TRBJ1-1	TRBV18	CASSLDSTEAFF	TGTGCCAGCTCCCTAGACAGCACTGAAGCTTTCTTT
-	TRBD1	TRBJ2-3	TRBV27	CASSSPSIFTPGQRNTDTQYF	TGTGCCAGCAGTTCCCCTAGCATATTTACCCCGGGACAGAGAAACACAGATACGCAGTATTTT
-	-	TRBJ1-4	TRBV6-2/TRBV6-3	CASSSAAFGEKLFF	TGTGCCAGCAGTTCGGCGGCCTTTGGAGAAAAACTGTTTTTT
-	-	TRBJ1-5	TRBV6-1	CASSVGARDSNQPQHF	TGTGCCAGCAGTGTGGGCGCCAGAGACAGCAATCAGCCCCAGCATTTT
-	TRBD2	TRBJ2-3	TRBV7-2	CASRQTSVYTDTQYF	TGTGCCAGCAGACAAACTAGCGTCTACACAGATACGCAGTATTTT
-	-	TRBJ1-1	TRBV27	CASSQGGPNTEAFF	TGTGCCAGCAGTCAAGGGGGACCCAACACTGAAGCTTTCTTT
-	-	TRBJ1-2	TRBV7-2	CASSRDNNYGYTF	TGTGCCAGCAGTCGGGACAACAACTATGGCTACACCTTC
-	-	TRBJ1-2	TRBV5-1	CASSGPDTSERDGYTF	TGCGCCAGCAGCGGACCGGACACCTCAGAAAGGGATGGCTACACCTTC